This T cell receptor (beta chain) was captured by sequencing in a study of blood T cell repertoires in COVID-19. As for the study in general: Italy, Spain and the United States were the sources of the convalescent and acute COVID-19 samples. The analysed material was cDNA or gDNA that came from T cells, B-cell-depleted T cells, or PBMCs.

The V end was cut by 6 bases, the J end by 3 bases, with 12 bases between. The CDR3 contains 13 residues. Germline CDR1 is MNHNY and CDR2 is SVGAGI (reference sequence). Method: immunoSEQ multiplex PCR; TCRdb's copy keeps in-frame clones and lacks some. The sample yields some 460,000 clones, around 89% seen once. The TCR was taken from a woman aged 25 to 39 with acute or convalescent COVID-19. The sample consisted of peripheral blood. The V gene is TRBV6-6, the J gene TRBJ2-7, with D maybe TRBD1 (5 bases). CDR3 residues: CASSPGNFYEQYF. The CDR3 DNA reads TGTGCCAGCAGCCCAGGGAATTTCTACGAGCAGTACTTC.